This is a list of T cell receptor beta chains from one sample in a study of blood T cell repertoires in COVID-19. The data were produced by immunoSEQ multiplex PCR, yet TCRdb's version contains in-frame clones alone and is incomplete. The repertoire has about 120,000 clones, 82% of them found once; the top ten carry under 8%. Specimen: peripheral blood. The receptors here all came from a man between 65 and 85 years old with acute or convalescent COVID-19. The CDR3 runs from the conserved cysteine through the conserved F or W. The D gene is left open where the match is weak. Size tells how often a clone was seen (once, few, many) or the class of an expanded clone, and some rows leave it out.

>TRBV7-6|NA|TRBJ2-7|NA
TGTGCCAGCAGCCCCCGAAGGCGCTTGGGCGACGAGCAGTACTTC
CASSPRRRLGDEQYF
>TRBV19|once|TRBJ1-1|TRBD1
TGTGCCAGTATACAGTTACAGGGGAACGGTGAAGCTTTCTTT
CASIQLQGNGEAFF
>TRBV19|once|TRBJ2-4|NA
TGTGCCAGCCTAGCTTTCCTCGGGCTAGCCAAAAACATTCAGTACTTC
CASLAFLGLAKNIQYF
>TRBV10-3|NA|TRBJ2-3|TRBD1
TGTGCCATCAATTCCGGGACAGGGCGAGATACGCAGTATTTT
CAINSGTGRDTQYF
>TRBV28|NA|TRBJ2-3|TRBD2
TGTGCCAGCAGTGAACCGCGGGGGACTAGCACAGATACGCAGTATTTT
CASSEPRGTSTDTQYF
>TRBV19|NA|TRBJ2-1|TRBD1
TGTGCCAGTAGGTGGACAGGGTCGGGGCTCTCCTACAATGAGCAGTTCTTC
CASRWTGSGLSYNEQFF
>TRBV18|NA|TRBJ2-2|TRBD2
TGTGCCAGCAGAGCCGACGGGGGGACCGGGGAGCTGTTTTTT
CASRADGGTGELFF
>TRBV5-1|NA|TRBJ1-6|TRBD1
TGCGCCAGCAGCACTGAGACAGGGGGCTATTCACCCCTCCACTTT
CASSTETGGYSPLHF
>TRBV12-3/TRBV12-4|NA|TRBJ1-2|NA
TGTGCCAGCAGTGGCACGACTGTAACTGGCTACACCTTC
CASSGTTVTGYTF
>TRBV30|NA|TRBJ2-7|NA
TGTGCCTGGAGTACCGGAGAGCCCTACGAGCAGTACTTC
CAWSTGEPYEQYF
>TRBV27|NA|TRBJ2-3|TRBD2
TGTGCCAGCAGTTTCGACGTGACTAGCCGAGGGGATACGCAGTATTTT
CASSFDVTSRGDTQYF
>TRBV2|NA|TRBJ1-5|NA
TGTGCCAGCTTGATGGGACTGAGACATAATCAGCCCCAGCATTTT
CASLMGLRHNQPQHF
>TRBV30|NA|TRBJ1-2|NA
TGTGCCTGGAGAAGACCTCGGGTGGGGGGGTCTAACTATGGCTACACCTTC
CAWRRPRVGGSNYGYTF
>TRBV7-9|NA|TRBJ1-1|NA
TGTGCCAGCAGCTTACAGGGGCTGAACACTGAAGCTTTCTTT
CASSLQGLNTEAFF
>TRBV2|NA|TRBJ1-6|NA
TGTGCCAGCAGTGGAGGAGGGCGAACTAGCTCCTATAATTCACCCCTCCACTTT
CASSGGGRTSSYNSPLHF
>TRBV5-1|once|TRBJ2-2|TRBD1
TGCGCCAGCAGCGCGGACAGGGAGAACACCGGGGAGCTGTTTTTT
CASSADRENTGELFF
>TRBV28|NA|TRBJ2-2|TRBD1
TGTGCCAGCGCAGGGGGCAGGGAGCTGTTTTTT
CASAGGRELFF
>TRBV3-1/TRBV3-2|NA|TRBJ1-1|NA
TGTGCCAGCAGCCTCAGGGGTGAAAACACTGAAGCTTTCTTT
CASSLRGENTEAFF
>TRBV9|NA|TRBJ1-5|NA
TGTGCCAGCAGCGTAGATACGGATCAGCCCCAGCATTTT
CASSVDTDQPQHF
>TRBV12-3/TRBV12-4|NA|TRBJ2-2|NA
TGTGCCAGCAGCCCAGGGTTCGACGGGGAGCTGTTTTTT
CASSPGFDGELFF
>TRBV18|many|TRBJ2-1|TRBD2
TGTGCCAGCTCACCACCGTCGGCGGGGGGTCAAATCAATGAGCAGTTCTTC
CASSPPSAGGQINEQFF
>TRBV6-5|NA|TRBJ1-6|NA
TGTGCCAGCAGTTACGCTCAGGGGCGGCATAATTCACCCCTCCACTTT
CASSYAQGRHNSPLHF
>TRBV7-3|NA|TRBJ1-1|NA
TGTGCCAGCAGCCTATCGCAGGGGACTGAAGCTTTCTTT
CASSLSQGTEAFF
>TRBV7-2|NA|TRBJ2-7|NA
TGTGCCAGCAGCTTAGGGCAGGGGAGTTCCTACGAGCAGTACTTC
CASSLGQGSSYEQYF
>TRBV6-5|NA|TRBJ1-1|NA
TGTGCCAGCAGTACCGGGGGTCGAAAGGACACTGAAGCTTTCTTT
CASSTGGRKDTEAFF
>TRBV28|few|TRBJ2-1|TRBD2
TGTGCCAGCAGCCTGGGACTAGCGGTTCTCTACAATGAGCAGTTCTTC
CASSLGLAVLYNEQFF
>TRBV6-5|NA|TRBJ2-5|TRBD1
TGTGCCAGCAGGGGGACAGGGGGGAAAGAGACCCAGTACTTC
CASRGTGGKETQYF
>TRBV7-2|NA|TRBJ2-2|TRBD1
TGTGCCAGCAGTTCCACCGGGACAGGGGCCTCCGGGGAGCTGTTTTTT
CASSSTGTGASGELFF
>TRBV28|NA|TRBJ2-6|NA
TGTGCCAGCAGTTTGTGGAGAGCTGGGGCCAACGTCCTGACTTTC
CASSLWRAGANVLTF
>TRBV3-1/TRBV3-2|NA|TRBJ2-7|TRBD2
TGTGCCAGCAGCCAAGATCGACTAGCGGGAGGGGGCTACGAGCAGTACTTC
CASSQDRLAGGGYEQYF
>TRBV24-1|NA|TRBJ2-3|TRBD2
TGTGCCACCAGGGAACTAGCGGGAGTTACGCAGTATTTT
CATRELAGVTQYF
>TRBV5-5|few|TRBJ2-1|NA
TGTGCCAGCAGCTTGGAGGGGAGGAATGAGCAGTTCTTC
CASSLEGRNEQFF
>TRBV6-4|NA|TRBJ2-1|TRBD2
TGTGCCAGCAGCGTCGCTAGCGGGAGATACAATGAGCAGTTCTTC
CASSVASGRYNEQFF
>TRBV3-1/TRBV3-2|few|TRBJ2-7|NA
TGTGCCAGCAGCCAAACTAACTACGAGCAGTACTTC
CASSQTNYEQYF
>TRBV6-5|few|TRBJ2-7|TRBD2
TGTGCCAGCAGATCCTCACTAGCGGGAGGCTACGAGCAGTACTTC
CASRSSLAGGYEQYF
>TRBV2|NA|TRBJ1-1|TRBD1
TGTGCCAGCAGTTACAGGGGAGAGTGGAAAAACACTGAAGCTTTCTTT
CASSYRGEWKNTEAFF
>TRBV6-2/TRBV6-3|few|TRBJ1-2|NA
TGTGCCAGCAGTTACCAAGAGACAGCACCAAACGTATATGGCTACACCTTC
CASSYQETAPNVYGYTF
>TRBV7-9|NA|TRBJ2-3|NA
TGTGCCAGCAGAGGGGGACGTGGTACAGATACGCAGTATTTT
CASRGGRGTDTQYF
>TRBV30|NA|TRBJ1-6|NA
TGTGCCTGGAGTTCAGGACAGTCCCATTCACCCCTCCACTTT
CAWSSGQSHSPLHF
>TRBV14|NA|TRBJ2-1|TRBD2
TGTGCCAGCAGCCACCGAGGGGCTAGCGGGATACGCAATGAGCAGTTCTTC
CASSHRGASGIRNEQFF
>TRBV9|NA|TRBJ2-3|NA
TGTGCCAGCAGCCCTCGAGGAGAGGCCCCCACAGATACGCAGTATTTT
CASSPRGEAPTDTQYF